This is a list of T cell receptor beta chains from one sample in a study of vaccination effects on CD4 cells after COVID-19. The table came from immunoSEQ multiplex PCR; TCRdb's copy has only in-frame clones and leaves some out. The repertoire holds under 25,000 clones, with around four fifths as singletons. Their specific antigens are unknown. The sample was CD4+ T cells from PBMCs cultured with SARS-CoV-2 spike peptides, taken before COVID-19 vaccination. The origin of the receptors is a human donor who had a prior SARS-CoV-2 infection. Each CDR3 is given with its conserved first and last residue. D genes are given only for firm matches.

CDR3: CASSLVGSTSSYEQYF
DNA: TGTGCCAGCAGCTTGGTCGGCAGCACCTCCTCCTACGAGCAGTACTTC
V: TRBV5-6
J: TRBJ2-7
D: .

CDR3: CASSYVAGLATDTQYF
DNA: TGCGCCAGCAGCTACGTAGCGGGGTTAGCCACAGATACGCAGTATTTT
V: TRBV5-1
J: TRBJ2-3
D: TRBD2

CDR3: CASSPHLGGTQYF
DNA: TGTGCCAGCAGCCCCCATTTGGGCGGTACGCAGTATTTT
V: TRBV9
J: TRBJ2-3
D: .

CDR3: CASSQDYVGSSYNEQFF
DNA: TGCGCCAGCAGCCAAGATTATGTTGGAAGCTCCTACAATGAGCAGTTCTTC
V: TRBV4-3
J: TRBJ2-1
D: .

CDR3: CASSVASGGTDTQYF
DNA: TGTGCCAGCAGTGTGGCGTCGGGGGGCACAGATACGCAGTATTTT
V: TRBV7-2
J: TRBJ2-3
D: .

CDR3: CASSLGPTAYEQYF
DNA: TGTGCCAGCAGCTTAGGGCCCACCGCATACGAGCAGTACTTC
V: TRBV7-8
J: TRBJ2-7
D: .

CDR3: CASSGGGRAETQYF
DNA: TGTGCCAGCAGCGGGGGTGGGAGGGCGGAGACCCAGTACTTC
V: TRBV9
J: TRBJ2-5
D: TRBD2

CDR3: CASSLKSYEETQYF
DNA: TGTGCCAGCAGCTTGAAGAGCTATGAAGAGACCCAGTACTTC
V: TRBV7-2
J: TRBJ2-5
D: .

CDR3: CASSLGEGSNTEAFF
DNA: TGTGCCAGCAGCTTAGGAGAGGGGTCGAACACTGAAGCTTTCTTT
V: TRBV7-9
J: TRBJ1-1
D: .

CDR3: CASSLNNRGELFF
DNA: TGTGCCAGCAGTTTAAACAACAGAGGGGAGCTGTTTTTT
V: TRBV27
J: TRBJ2-2
D: .

CDR3: CASSLRQGLGETQYF
DNA: TGTGCCAGCAGCTTGCGTCAGGGTCTTGGGGAGACCCAGTACTTC
V: TRBV5-4
J: TRBJ2-5
D: .

CDR3: CASRLTGVRDTEAFF
DNA: TGCGCCAGCAGGCTGACAGGGGTGAGGGACACTGAAGCTTTCTTT
V: TRBV5-1
J: TRBJ1-1
D: TRBD1

CDR3: CASSDAVAGQETQYF
DNA: TGTGCCAGCAGTGACGCGGTTGCGGGTCAAGAGACCCAGTACTTC
V: TRBV2
J: TRBJ2-5
D: .

CDR3: CSVVRQSNTEAFF
DNA: TGCAGCGTTGTGCGCCAGAGTAACACTGAAGCTTTCTTT
V: TRBV29-1
J: TRBJ1-1
D: .

CDR3: CAGTGGNTGELFF
DNA: TGTGCCGGTACCGGGGGGAACACCGGGGAGCTGTTTTTT
V: TRBV30
J: TRBJ2-2
D: .

CDR3: CASSVQETQYF
DNA: TGTGCCAGCAGCGTACAAGAGACCCAGTACTTC
V: TRBV5-5
J: TRBJ2-5
D: .

CDR3: CASQRVNTGELFF
DNA: TGTGCCAGCCAGAGGGTGAACACCGGGGAGCTGTTTTTT
V: TRBV7-3
J: TRBJ2-2
D: .

CDR3: CASSSQGYVADTQYF
DNA: TGCGCCAGCAGCTCACAGGGTTACGTCGCAGATACGCAGTATTTT
V: TRBV5-1
J: TRBJ2-3
D: .

CDR3: CASSLQWGTPGNTIYF
DNA: TGTGCCAGCAGCTTGCAATGGGGGACTCCTGGAAACACCATATATTTT
V: TRBV5-5
J: TRBJ1-3
D: .

CDR3: CASSYRTSGRNQETQYF
DNA: TGTGCCAGCAGTTACAGGACTAGCGGGCGGAACCAAGAGACCCAGTACTTC
V: TRBV6-2/TRBV6-3
J: TRBJ2-5
D: TRBD2

CDR3: CATKPGTSGGWAETQYF
DNA: TGTGCCACCAAACCAGGGACTAGCGGGGGTTGGGCGGAGACCCAGTACTTC
V: TRBV2
J: TRBJ2-5
D: TRBD2